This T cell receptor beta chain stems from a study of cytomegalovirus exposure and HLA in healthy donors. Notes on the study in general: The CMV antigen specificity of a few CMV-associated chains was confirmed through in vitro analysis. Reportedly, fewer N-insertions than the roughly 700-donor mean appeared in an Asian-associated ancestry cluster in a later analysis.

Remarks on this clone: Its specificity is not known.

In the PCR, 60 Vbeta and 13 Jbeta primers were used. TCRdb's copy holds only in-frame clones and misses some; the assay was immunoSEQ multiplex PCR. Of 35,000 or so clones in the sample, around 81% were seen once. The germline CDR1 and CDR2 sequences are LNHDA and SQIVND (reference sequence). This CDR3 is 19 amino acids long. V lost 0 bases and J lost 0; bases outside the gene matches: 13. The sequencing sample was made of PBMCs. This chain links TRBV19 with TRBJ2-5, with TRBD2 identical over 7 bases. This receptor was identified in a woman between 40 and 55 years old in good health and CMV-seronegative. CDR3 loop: CASSIDHWLAVQYQETQYF. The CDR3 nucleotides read TGTGCCAGTAGTATAGATCACTGGCTAGCGGTTCAGTACCAAGAGACCCAGTACTTC.